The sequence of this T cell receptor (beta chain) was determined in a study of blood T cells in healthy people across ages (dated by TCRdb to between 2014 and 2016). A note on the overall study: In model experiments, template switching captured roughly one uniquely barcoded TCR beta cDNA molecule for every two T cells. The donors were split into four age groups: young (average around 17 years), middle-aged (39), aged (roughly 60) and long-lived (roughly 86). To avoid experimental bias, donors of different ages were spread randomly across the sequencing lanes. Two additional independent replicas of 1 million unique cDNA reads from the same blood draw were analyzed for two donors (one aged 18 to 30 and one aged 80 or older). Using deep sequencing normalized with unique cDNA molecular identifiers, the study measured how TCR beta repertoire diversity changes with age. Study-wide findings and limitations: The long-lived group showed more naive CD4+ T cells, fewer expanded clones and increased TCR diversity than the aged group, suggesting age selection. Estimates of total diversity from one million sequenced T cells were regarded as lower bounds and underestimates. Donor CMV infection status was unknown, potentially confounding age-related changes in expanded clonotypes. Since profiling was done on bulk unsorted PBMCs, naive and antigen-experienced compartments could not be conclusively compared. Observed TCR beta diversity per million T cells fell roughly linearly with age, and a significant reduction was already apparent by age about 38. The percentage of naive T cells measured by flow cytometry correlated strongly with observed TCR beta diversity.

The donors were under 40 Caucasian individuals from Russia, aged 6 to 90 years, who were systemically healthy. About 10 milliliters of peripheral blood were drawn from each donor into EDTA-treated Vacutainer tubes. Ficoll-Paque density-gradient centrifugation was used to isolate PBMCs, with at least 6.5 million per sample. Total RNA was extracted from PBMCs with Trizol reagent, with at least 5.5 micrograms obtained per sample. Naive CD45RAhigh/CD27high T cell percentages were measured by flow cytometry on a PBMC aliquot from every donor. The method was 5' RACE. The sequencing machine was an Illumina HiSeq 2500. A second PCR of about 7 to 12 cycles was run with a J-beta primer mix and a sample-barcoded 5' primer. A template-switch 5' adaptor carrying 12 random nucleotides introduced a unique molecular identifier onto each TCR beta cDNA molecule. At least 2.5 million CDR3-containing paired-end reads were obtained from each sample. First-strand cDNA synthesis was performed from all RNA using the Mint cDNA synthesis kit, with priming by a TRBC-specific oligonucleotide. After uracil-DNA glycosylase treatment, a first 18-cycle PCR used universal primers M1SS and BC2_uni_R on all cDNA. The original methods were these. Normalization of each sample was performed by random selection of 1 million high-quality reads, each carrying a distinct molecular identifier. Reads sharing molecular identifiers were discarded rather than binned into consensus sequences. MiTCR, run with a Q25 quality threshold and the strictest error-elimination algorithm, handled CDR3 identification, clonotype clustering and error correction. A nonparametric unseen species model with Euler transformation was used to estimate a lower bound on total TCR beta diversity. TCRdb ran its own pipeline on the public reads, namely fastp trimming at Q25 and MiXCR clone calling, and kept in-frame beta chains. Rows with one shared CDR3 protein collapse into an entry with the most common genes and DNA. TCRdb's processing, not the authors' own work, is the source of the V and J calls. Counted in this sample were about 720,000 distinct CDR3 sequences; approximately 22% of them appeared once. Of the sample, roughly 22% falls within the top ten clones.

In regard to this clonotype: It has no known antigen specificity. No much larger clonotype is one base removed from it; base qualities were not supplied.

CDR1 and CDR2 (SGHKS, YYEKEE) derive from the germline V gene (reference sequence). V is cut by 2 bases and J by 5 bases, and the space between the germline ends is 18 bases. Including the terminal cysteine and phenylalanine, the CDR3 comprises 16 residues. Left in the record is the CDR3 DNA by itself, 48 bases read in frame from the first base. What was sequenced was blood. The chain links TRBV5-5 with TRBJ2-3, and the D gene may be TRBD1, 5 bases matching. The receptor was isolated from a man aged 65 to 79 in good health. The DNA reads TGTGCCAGCAGCTTATCAATCAGGGCGTTAGTAGATACGCAGTATTTT. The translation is CASSLSIRALVDTQYF.